These 7 T cell receptor beta chains were sequenced from one sample in a study of T cells in Graves' hyperthyroidism and ophthalmopathy. The investigators amplified TCR beta CDR3 regions from RNA transcripts. The HTBI primer set was used in a first-round RT-PCR of the TCR CDR3. TCRdb re-called the multiplex PCR reads through MiXCR, storing one row per CDR3 protein. The table lists around 300,000 distinct CDR3 sequences, around 13% of them singletons. Material: blood. These receptors came from a woman aged 25 to 39 with Graves' hyperthyroidism.

This chain connects TRBV28 to TRBJ1-6; weak D call: TRBD1 (5 bases). Trimming took 7 bases from V and 4 from J, leaving 17 bases between them. This CDR3 region has 16 residues. In germline, CDR1 is MDHEN, CDR2 SYDVKM. The DNA of the CDR3 is TGTGCCAGCACCCCCCCGGGGGGAAGTTATAATTCACCCCTCCACTTT. This translates into CASTPPGGSYNSPLHF.

This clonotype occurred a few times. The J gene is TRBJ1-2, the V gene TRBV9; 9 nucleotides agree with TRBD1. The trim removed 0 bases at V and 8 bases at J, leaving 14 bases unmatched. The CDR3 sequence is 17 residues long. The germline V gene encodes CDR1 SGDLS and CDR2 YYNGEE. The CDR3: CASSVATGTGSFGGYTF. DNA for the CDR3: TGTGCCAGCAGCGTAGCTACCGGGACAGGGAGTTTTGGCGGCTACACCTTC.

This clonotype was seen ten or more times. The rearrangement uses TRBV28 and TRBJ1-4; possibly TRBD1 for D (5 bases). CDR1 and CDR2 from the germline V gene are MDHEN and SYDVKM. Trimming pared 3 bases from V and 1 base from J, leaving 12 bases between. The CDR3 contains 16 residues. The CDR3 coding sequence is TGTGCCAGCAGTTTTTACCGGGGCGGAACTAATGAAAAACTGTTTTTT. It specifies CASSFYRGGTNEKLFF.

The sample holds many counts of this clonotype. The chain links TRBV28 to TRBJ1-5, with D uncertain. CDR3 length: 14 amino acids. The V and J ends lost 7 bases and 7 bases respectively, with 17 bases between them. CDR1 and CDR2 (germline): MDHEN, SYDVKM. CDR3 protein: CASTPSGVRQPQHF. The CDR3, as DNA: TGTGCCAGCACCCCGTCCGGGGTGCGCCAGCCCCAGCATTTT.

This clonotype was observed at least ten times. The CDR3 loop reads CASSSLRGTSHQGIGEQYF. In DNA form, the CDR3 reads TGTGCCAGCAGTTCCCTTCGAGGAACTAGTCACCAAGGCATCGGCGAGCAGTACTTC. The chain is built from TRBV27 and TRBJ2-7; tentative D call: TRBD2 (5 bases). There are 19 residues in the CDR3. Trimming removed 4 bases from V and 6 bases from J, with 31 bases in between. Germline V lookup: CDR1 MNHEY, CDR2 SMNVEV (reference sequence).

This clonotype was counted at least ten times. The chain uses TRBV28 and TRBJ2-7; 11 bases line up with TRBD2. J lost 2 bases, V lost 5 bases, and 11 bases had no gene match. CDR1 and CDR2 from the germline V gene are MDHEN and SYDVKM. The CDR3 contains 17 residues. The CDR3 protein is CASSHRGTSGAPYEQYF. The CDR3 coding sequence is TGTGCCAGCAGTCATCGAGGGACTAGCGGCGCACCCTACGAGCAGTACTTC.

This clonotype was counted many times. The chain couples TRBV11-2 to TRBJ2-5; D call uncertain. V lost 5 bases to trimming and J lost 5 bases, with 21 bases between them. The CDR3 runs to 16 residues. Germline V lookup: CDR1 SGHAT, CDR2 FQNNGV. CDR3 sequence: CASSEAFSGREETQYF. For the CDR3, the DNA is TGTGCCAGCAGCGAGGCTTTTTCCGGACGCGAGGAGACCCAGTACTTC.